A single sample gave rise to the 12 T cell receptor beta chains below, sequenced in a study of naive and memory T cell subsets. The beta constant-region primer was an equimolar mix of two oligonucleotides covering TRBC1 and TRBC2. Ligated cDNA was amplified by four rounds of PCR with nested alpha and beta constant-region primers and SP2. TCRdb fed the UMI-ligation and nested PCR reads into MiXCR, producing one record per CDR3 protein. The sample consists of about 120,000 distinct CDR3 sequences, 30% to 45% of them appearing once. Sequencing was performed on central memory CD4+ T cells from blood. The receptors shown here come from a human donor in good health.

The CDR3 bases are TGTGCCAGCAGTCTGGCCATGGGACGCACCTACGAGCAGTACTTC. It translates to CASSLAMGRTYEQYF. The chain has TRBV12-3 or TRBV12-4 and TRBJ2-7; the D call may be TRBD1 or TRBD2 (5 bases each). The CDR3 contains 15 residues. Between the trimmed V and J ends, which lost 5 bases and 2 bases, there was a span of 16 bases.

This clonotype was recorded many times. This sequence joins TRBV10-3 and TRBJ2-1; 7 bases map to TRBD2. The CDR3 runs 16 residues. Trimming took 2 bases from V and 4 from J; bases not matched to a gene: 8. Germline V CDR1 and CDR2: ENHRY, SYGVKD. In nucleotides, the CDR3 is TGTGCCATCAGTGAGGCAGGAGCGGGAAAGTACAATGAGCAGTTCTTC. Translating gives CAISEAGAGKYNEQFF.

V is TRBV5-1 and J is TRBJ2-7; TRBD2 aligns across 7 bases. The CDR3 extends over 15 amino acids. V dropped 1 base and J dropped 3; count of bases not matched to a gene: 7. Germline loops: CDR1 SGHRS, CDR2 YFSETQ. The DNA of the CDR3 is TGCGCCAGCAGCTTGCACGGTAGGGAGGGCTACGAGCAGTACTTC. Translating gives CASSLHGREGYEQYF.

This clonotype was counted a few times. This chain connects TRBV5-1 to TRBJ2-1; TRBD1 might be the D (5 bases). The CDR3 loop spans 13 amino acids. Germline V gene sequence: CDR1 SGHRS, CDR2 YFSETQ. Trimming pared 0 bases from V and 6 bases from J, leaving 7 bases between. The CDR3 sequence is CASSLEGVNEQFF. CDR3 DNA sequence: TGCGCCAGCAGCTTGGAAGGGGTCAATGAGCAGTTCTTC. Looking up the rest from reference TRBV5-1 and TRBJ2-1 gives the full variable domain: KAGVTQTPRYLIKTRGQQVTLSCSPISGHRSVSWYQQTPGQGLQFLFEYFSETQRNKGNFPGRFSGRQFSNSRSEMNVSTLELGDSALYLCASSLEGVNEQFFGPGTRLTVL.

The rearrangement links TRBV2 to TRBJ1-5; D may be TRBD1 (6 bases). In germline, CDR1 is SNHLY, CDR2 FYNNEI. CDR3 length equals 16 residues. V was trimmed by 4 bases and J by 2 bases, leaving 15 bases between them. CDR3 region: CASSGGGLTGNQPQHF. The CDR3 coding sequence is TGTGCCAGCAGTGGAGGGGGTTTGACGGGCAATCAGCCCCAGCATTTT.

V usage is TRBV29-1 and J usage is TRBJ2-3; possibly TRBD2 for D (6 bases). CDR1 is SQVTM and CDR2 is ANQGSEA in the germline V gene. The V end was cut by 3 bases, the J end by 3 bases, with 13 bases between. The CDR3 consists of 14 residues. CDR3 bases: TGCAGCGTTGATTTCGGACTAAGGACAGATACGCAGTATTTT. It specifies CSVDFGLRTDTQYF.

The chain joins TRBV27 to TRBJ2-7; 7 nucleotides match TRBD2. Germline CDR1 and CDR2: MNHEY and SMNVEV (reference sequence). The CDR3 extends over 15 amino acids. J lost 0 bases, V lost 3 bases, and 5 bases had no gene match. The CDR3 is CASSLDGRYSYEQYF. DNA for the CDR3: TGTGCCAGCAGTTTGGACGGGAGGTACTCCTACGAGCAGTACTTC.

The chain has TRBV6-1 and TRBJ2-1; 9 positions match TRBD1. CDR3 length: 16 amino acids. CDR1 MNHNS and CDR2 SASEGT come from the germline V gene. With 4 bases clipped from V and 7 bases from J, the junction kept 11 bases outside the gene matches. The CDR3 DNA is TGTGCCAGCAGTGGGACCGGGACAGGGTGGCCGAATGAGCAGTTCTTC. Its translation: CASSGTGTGWPNEQFF.

This chain connects TRBV7-9 to TRBJ1-1; D is uncertain. Germline V lookup: CDR1 SEHNR, CDR2 FQNEAQ (reference sequence). V lost 7 bases, J lost 6 bases, and 9 bases lay in between. The CDR3 sequence is 11 residues long. CDR3 in amino acids: CASNPGPEAFF. The CDR3 DNA reads TGTGCCAGCAATCCTGGTCCTGAAGCTTTCTTT.

A note on this clonotype: This may arise from a read error, as a much more abundant clone is one base away. The chain links TRBV12-3 or TRBV12-4 to TRBJ2-7, with TRBD2 as a possible D gene (5 bases). This CDR3 is built from 13 residues. The CDR3 protein is CAGRSQEVGEQYF. CDR3 bases: TGTGCCGGCAGATCTCAGGAGGTGGGCGAGCAGTACTTC.

This clonotype was recorded at least ten times. This chain uses TRBV5-1 with TRBJ2-3; D perhaps matches TRBD2 (6 bases). V lost 0 bases to trimming and J lost 5 bases, with 10 bases between them. CDR3 size: 14 residues. Germline V lookup: CDR1 SGHRS, CDR2 YFSETQ. The CDR3 DNA follows: TGCGCCAGCAGCTTGGGCGGGGATGGAGATACGCAGTATTTT. This codes for CASSLGGDGDTQYF.

The rearrangement uses TRBV28 and TRBJ2-1; 11 positions agree with TRBD2. This CDR3 has 15 amino acids. Unmatched junction bases numbered 8, after V lost 6 bases and J lost 7 bases. Per germline, CDR1 MDHEN and CDR2 SYDVKM. This CDR3 reads CASSPRLAGMNEQFF. The CDR3 DNA is TGTGCCAGCAGCCCACGACTAGCGGGAATGAATGAGCAGTTCTTC.